The 13 T cell receptor beta chains reported below all come from one sample, sequenced in a study of response to subunit inactivated influenza vaccine. TCRdb independently ran MiXCR on the RT-PCR reads; one entry per CDR3 protein. The data contain 650,000 to 800,000 distinct CDR3 sequences, approximately 13% of them seen just once; the ten biggest clones take up 5.5% to 8%. The specimen was PBMCs from blood, collected less than 15 days before vaccination. The receptors originated from a man aged 45-65 years who received an inactivated influenza vaccine.

V usage is TRBV6-2 or TRBV6-3 and J usage is TRBJ1-2, with D perhaps matching TRBD1 (6 bases). The CDR3 contains 12 residues. Trimming shortened V by 7 bases and J by 7 bases, and 13 bases separated the two germline ends. CDR1 and CDR2 from the germline V gene are MNHEY and SVGEGT. The CDR3 reads CASNAGHTGYTF. The DNA for the CDR3 is TGTGCCAGCAATGCGGGACACACTGGCTACACCTTC.

Concerning this clonotype: Relative to the germline gene, one junction end is altered; a read error may explain this. The genes are TRBV18 and TRBJ2-5; 7 nucleotides line up with TRBD2. Germline CDR1 reads KGHSH; CDR2 reads LQKENI. The CDR3 sequence is 16 residues long. The CDR3 loop is CASSPLLGGIRETQNF. CDR3 DNA sequence: TGTGCCAGCTCACCCCTCCTCGGGGGGATCAGAGAGACCCAGAACTTC.

The rearrangement joins TRBV12-3 or TRBV12-4 to TRBJ2-6; D perhaps matches TRBD1 (7 bases). The CDR3 contains 15 residues. V dropped 10 bases and J dropped 2 bases, with 15 bases sitting between them. CDR3 nucleotide sequence: TGTGCCACGTCAGGGGGAGGAACTGGGGCCAACGTCCTGACTTTC. Residues: CATSGGGTGANVLTF.

The rearrangement uses TRBV14 and TRBJ1-6; D perhaps matches TRBD1 (6 bases). Germline V gene sequence: CDR1 SGHDN, CDR2 FVKESK. The V and J ends lost 1 base and 6 bases respectively, with 10 bases between them. The CDR3 is 15 amino acids. The CDR3 DNA is TGTGCCAGCAGCCAAGGGACAGCCAGTAATTCACCCCTCCACTTT. It translates to CASSQGTASNSPLHF.

This clonotype has more than one count but fewer than ten. The rearrangement uses TRBV20-1 and TRBJ2-7; D is unresolved. V lost 3 bases and J 0 bases, leaving 12 bases between the germline ends. Germline CDR1 DFQATT, CDR2 SNEGSKA (reference sequence). There are 14 residues in the CDR3. The CDR3 sequence: CSARGARASYEQYF. The CDR3 DNA reads as TGCAGTGCTAGGGGCGCCCGTGCCTCCTACGAGCAGTACTTC.

The chain employs TRBV12-3 or TRBV12-4 and TRBJ1-4; D uncertain. The V gene lost 4 bases and the J gene lost 4 bases, with 16 bases spanning the gap. There are 16 residues in the CDR3. Written as DNA, the CDR3 is TGTGCCAGCAGTTCGTATAGGGCCCGACTTAATGAAAAACTGTTTTTT. This translates into CASSSYRARLNEKLFF.

This clonotype was recorded many times. The chain uses TRBV9 and TRBJ1-2; D is undetermined. Trimming shortened V by 0 bases and J by 6 bases, and 6 bases separated the two germline ends. Germline CDR1 SGDLS, CDR2 YYNGEE. The CDR3 length is 12 residues. CDR3 protein: CASSVGGHGYTF. CDR3 nucleotide sequence: TGTGCCAGCAGCGTAGGAGGACATGGCTACACCTTC.

The J gene is TRBJ1-2, the V gene TRBV6-1, with unresolved D. Germline V gene data show CDR1 as MNHNS and CDR2 as SASEGT. The CDR3 is 14 amino acids. V lost 6 bases and J lost 8, with 19 bases in between. CDR3 in DNA: TGTGCCAGCAGCCCCGGCCCCTGGGTATGGGGCTACACCTTC. Encoded protein: CASSPGPWVWGYTF.

This clonotype was seen a few times. This chain uses TRBV7-9 with TRBJ1-1; no clear D. Germline V gene data show CDR1 as SEHNR and CDR2 as FQNEAQ (reference sequence). V was pared by 1 base and J by 6 bases, with 6 bases between. CDR3 length equals 12 residues. This CDR3 reads CASSLGIAEAFF. The CDR3 region has the DNA TGTGCCAGCAGCTTAGGAATCGCTGAAGCTTTCTTT.

In its sample, this clonotype was seen a few times. V and J are TRBV3-1 and TRBJ1-4, with a tentative D call TRBD1 (5 bases). Germline loops: CDR1 LGHDT, CDR2 YNNKEL (reference sequence). CDR3 length: 12 residues. V lost 5 bases and J lost 8, with 9 bases in between. The DNA for the CDR3 is TGTGCCAGCAGCGGGGCAGGGGAAAAACTGTTTTTT. Amino acids: CASSGAGEKLFF.

This clonotype was counted a few times. This chain joins TRBV2 and TRBJ2-1; the D gene is possibly TRBD2 (5 bases). The CDR3 has 15 residues. The germline V gene has CDR1 SNHLY and CDR2 FYNNEI. V was pared by 3 bases and J by 4 bases, with 13 bases between. CDR3 DNA sequence: TGTGCCAGCAGTGAGAGAGGGATCAATTACAATGAGCAGTTCTTC. Protein sequence: CASSERGINYNEQFF.

This clonotype was counted a few times. The J gene is TRBJ1-2, the V gene TRBV7-9; 7 positions match TRBD1. Trimming removed 5 bases from V and 8 bases from J; junction bases left unmatched: 14. Germline values: CDR1 SEHNR, CDR2 FQNEAQ (reference sequence). The CDR3 covers 15 residues. The CDR3, as DNA: TGTGCCAGCAGCACCGCCCCCGGGACAGTTGGGGGCTACACCTTC. It is translated as CASSTAPGTVGGYTF.

This sequence joins TRBV5-1 and TRBJ2-7; TRBD1 agrees at 7 bases. Trimming took 2 bases from V and 0 from J; bases not matched to a gene: 5. This CDR3 is 15 amino acids long. The V gene's germline CDR1 is SGHRS and CDR2 YFSETQ. CDR3 sequence reads: CASSLGQAGSYEQYF. CDR3 coding DNA: TGCGCCAGCAGCTTAGGACAGGCTGGCTCCTACGAGCAGTACTTC.